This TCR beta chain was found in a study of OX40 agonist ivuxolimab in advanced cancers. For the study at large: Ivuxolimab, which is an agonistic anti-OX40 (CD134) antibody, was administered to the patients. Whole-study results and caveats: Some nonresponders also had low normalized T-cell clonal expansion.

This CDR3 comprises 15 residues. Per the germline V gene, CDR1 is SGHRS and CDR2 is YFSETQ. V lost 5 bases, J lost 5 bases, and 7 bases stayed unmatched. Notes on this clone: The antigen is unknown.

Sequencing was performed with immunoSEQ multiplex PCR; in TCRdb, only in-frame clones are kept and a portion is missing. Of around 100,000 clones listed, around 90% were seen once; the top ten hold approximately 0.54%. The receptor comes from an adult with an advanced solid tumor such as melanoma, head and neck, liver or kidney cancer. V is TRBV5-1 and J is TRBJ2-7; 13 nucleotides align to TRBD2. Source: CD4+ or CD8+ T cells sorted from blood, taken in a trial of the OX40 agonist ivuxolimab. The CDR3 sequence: CASRGTSGRAHEQYF. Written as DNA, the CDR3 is TGCGCCAGCAGAGGAACTAGCGGGAGGGCCCACGAGCAGTACTTC.